One sample yielded the 17 T cell receptor beta chains listed below, sequenced in a study of T cell repertoires in cytomegalovirus infection. MiXCR, run by TCRdb on the reads, gives a single entry per CDR3 protein. Found here are around 210,000 distinct CDR3 sequences, 6% to 8% of them singletons; the top ten hold less than 7.5%. Specimen: PBMCs. The receptors shown here come from a human donor in good health (CMV status not recorded). Some clones in this sample may be carry-over from other donors' samples.

Many counts were recorded for this clonotype. V is TRBV29-1 and J is TRBJ2-5; the D is unclear. The V end was cut by 7 bases, the J end by 5 bases, with 14 bases between. CDR1 is SQVTM, CDR2 ANQGSEA, per germline. The CDR3 loop spans 12 amino acids. The DNA for the CDR3 is TGCAGCGAGACCGACATTTACGAGACCCAGTACTTC. Its translation: CSETDIYETQYF.

This clonotype was observed at least ten times. The V and J genes are TRBV5-6 and TRBJ2-1; perhaps TRBD2 as D (6 bases). Per the germline V gene, CDR1 is SGHDT and CDR2 is YYEEEE. Trimming took 1 base from V and 9 from J, leaving 8 bases between them. The CDR3 runs 12 residues. The CDR3 DNA follows: TGTGCCAGCAGCTTGTCGGGACTTGAGCAGTTCTTC. Translating gives CASSLSGLEQFF.

Many counts were recorded for this clonotype. The rearrangement joins TRBV28 to TRBJ2-1, with TRBD1 as a possible D gene (5 bases). Germline-derived CDR1 and CDR2 are MDHEN and SYDVKM. V lost 5 bases, J lost 8 bases, and 16 bases lay in between. This CDR3 is built from 14 residues. The CDR3, as DNA: TGTGCCAGCAGTCCCAGGGCGGTCAGGCATGAGCAGTTCTTC. It yields the protein CASSPRAVRHEQFF. Full variable domain (rest looked up from reference TRBV28 and TRBJ2-1): DVKVTQSSRYLVKRTGEKVFLECVQDMDHENMFWYRQDPGLGLRLIYFSYDVKMKEKGDIPEGYSVSREKKERFSLILESASTNQTSMYLCASSPRAVRHEQFFGPGTRLTVL.

This clonotype was seen many times. The CDR3 DNA is TGTGCCAGCAGCCAGCCTGACAGATCCTACGAGCAGTACTTC. It is translated as CASSQPDRSYEQYF. This sequence joins TRBV3-1 and TRBJ2-7; D possibly corresponds to TRBD1 (5 bases). V gave up 3 bases and J gave up 1 base, with 10 bases separating them. CDR3 length: 14 residues. CDR1 is LGHDT, CDR2 YNNKEL, per germline (reference sequence).

This clonotype was observed many times. The chain is built from TRBV10-3 and TRBJ2-7; D perhaps matches TRBD1 (5 bases). V lost 11 bases to trimming and J lost 6 bases, with 11 bases between them. The germline gives CDR1 ENHRY, CDR2 SYGVKD. This CDR3 region has 10 residues. The CDR3 bases are TGTGCCGTAGGGGCCTCCGAGCAGTACTTC. This gives the protein CAVGASEQYF.

The chain recombines TRBV14 with TRBJ2-7, with 11 bases identical to TRBD1. This CDR3 is 13 amino acids long. V gave up 7 bases and J gave up 9 bases; unmatched junction bases: 8. In germline, CDR1 is SGHDN, CDR2 FVKESK. The DNA for the CDR3 is TGTGCCAGCACTCGGACAGGGGGCTCTGTGCAGTACTTC. Protein: CASTRTGGSVQYF.

This clonotype was observed at least ten times. CDR3 in DNA: TGTGCCAGCAGCTCAAGGTTGGAGCAGCCCCAGCATTTT. It codes for CASSSRLEQPQHF. J is TRBJ1-5 and V is TRBV7-2; no clear D gene. The length of the CDR3 is 13 residues. V was trimmed by 4 bases and J by 7 bases, leaving 11 bases between them. Germline assignment: CDR1 SGHTA and CDR2 FQGNSA.

This clonotype came up many times. In DNA, the CDR3 is TGTGCCAGCAGCCAAGGGGGCGGTGGCAATCAGCCCCAGCATTTT. The encoded protein is CASSQGGGGNQPQHF. The rearrangement joins TRBV28 to TRBJ1-5, with 7 bases aligning to TRBD1. Germline V gives CDR1 MDHEN, CDR2 SYDVKM. The CDR3 sequence is 15 residues long. Trimming cost V 6 bases and J 2 bases; bases outside gene matches: 7.

This clonotype was picked up a small number of times. The chain is built from TRBV11-2 and TRBJ2-5; TRBD2 matches 12 bases. The junction had 7 bases not matched to a gene; V was cut back by 3 bases and J by 2 bases. Germline lookup yields CDR1 SGHAT and CDR2 FQNNGV. The CDR3 loop spans 17 amino acids. The CDR3 DNA reads as TGTGCCAGCAGCTTGGAACTAGCGGGGGGTCTTCAAGAGACCCAGTACTTC. Translation: CASSLELAGGLQETQYF.

This clonotype was counted ten times or more. The germline gene is not matched at one end of the junction; a read error may be the cause. The chain uses TRBV29-1 and TRBJ2-2; TRBD1 agrees at 8 bases. The CDR3 spans 17 residues. Germline-derived CDR1 and CDR2 are SQVTM and ANQGSEA. The CDR3 loop reads CSVATGVANWNAGELFF. The CDR3 DNA follows: TGCAGCGTTGCGACAGGGGTAGCGAATTGGAACGCCGGGGAGCTGTTTTTT.

This clonotype was counted only a few times. The J gene is TRBJ1-1, the V gene TRBV7-6; 7 nucleotides align to TRBD1. The V and J ends lost 4 bases and 7 bases, in that order; junction bases with no gene match: 9. Per the germline V gene, CDR1 is SGHVS and CDR2 is FNYEAQ. The length of the CDR3 is 14 residues. The CDR3 region is CASSSAEGTVEAFF. Here the CDR3 DNA reads TGTGCCAGCAGCTCCGCCGAGGGGACAGTTGAAGCTTTCTTT.

This clonotype was seen at least ten times. The chain recombines TRBV20-1 with TRBJ2-7, with D perhaps TRBD1 or TRBD2 (6 bases each). Trimming left V 0 bases short and J 12 bases short, with 21 bases between. The CDR3 has 14 amino acids. Germline CDR1 reads DFQATT; CDR2 reads SNEGSKA (reference sequence). This chain's CDR3 is CSARDPQSGALVYF. As DNA, the CDR3 is TGCAGTGCTAGAGACCCCCAATCGGGGGCCCTAGTGTACTTC.

This clonotype was picked up many times. J is TRBJ2-7 and V is TRBV10-3; a possible D gene is TRBD2 (6 bases). Germline loops: CDR1 ENHRY, CDR2 SYGVKD. V was clipped by 2 bases and J by 5 bases, with 16 bases between them. The CDR3 is 15 amino acids. CDR3 coding DNA: TGTGCCATCAGTGAGGAGGAGCGGGTTGGAGACGAGCAGTACTTC. Translating it yields CAISEEERVGDEQYF.

Only a few counts were recorded for this clonotype. V and J are TRBV10-3 and TRBJ1-2; 7 bases line up with TRBD1. Germline-derived CDR1 and CDR2 are ENHRY and SYGVKD. The CDR3 totals 14 residues. Losses at the gene ends were 8 bases for V and 2 bases for J; bases not matched to a gene: 8. DNA of the CDR3: TGTGCCATCTCGGACAGGACGCTGAACTATGGCTACACCTTC. Its protein is CAISDRTLNYGYTF.

This clonotype turned up a few times. The genes are TRBV20-1 and TRBJ1-2; D remains unclear. The CDR3 extends over 14 amino acids. Trimming removed 4 bases at V and 5 bases at J, with 17 bases between. Germline CDR1 is DFQATT and CDR2 is SNEGSKA (reference sequence). CDR3 sequence: CSATPDHSQYGYTF. For the CDR3, the DNA is TGCAGTGCTACCCCCGACCATTCCCAATATGGCTACACCTTC.

This clonotype came up many times. The chain joins TRBV6-1 to TRBJ2-1; a possible D gene is TRBD2 (5 bases). This CDR3 is 13 amino acids long. V lost 8 bases and J 4 bases, leaving 12 bases between the germline ends. CDR1 MNHNS and CDR2 SASEGT come from the germline V gene. In nucleotides, the CDR3 is TGTGCCAGCCGGTCCGGGATTTACAATGAGCAGTTCTTC. Translating it yields CASRSGIYNEQFF.

This clonotype was seen at least ten times. The V call is TRBV6-4, the J call TRBJ2-2; D gene uncertain. V dropped 2 bases and J dropped 1 base, with 2 bases sitting between them. The CDR3 length is 13 residues. The V gene's germline CDR1 is MRHNA and CDR2 SNTAGT. CDR3 DNA sequence: TGTGCCAGCAGTGACGGGAACACCGGGGAGCTGTTTTTT. It encodes CASSDGNTGELFF.